This entry lists 23 T cell receptor beta chains sequenced from one sample in a study of T-cell reconstitution after alpha-beta-depleted transplantation in children. The TCRbeta library incorporated unique molecular identifiers. TCRdb re-called the PCR reads through MiXCR, storing one row per CDR3 protein. In the table there are about 540,000 distinct CDR3 sequences, 25% to 30% of which are singletons. The sequencing here drew on PBMCs, taken before TCRalphabeta/CD19-depleted stem cell transplant. The origin of the receptors is a boy younger than two with Wiskott-Aldrich syndrome, due to receive a stem cell transplant.

This clonotype was counted a single time. The V call is TRBV20-1, the J call TRBJ1-1; D is possibly TRBD1 (5 bases). The CDR3 is 14 amino acids. Germline assignment: CDR1 DFQATT and CDR2 SNEGSKA (reference sequence). Trimming took off 0 bases at V and 4 bases at J, with 12 bases between the two ends. The CDR3 here is CSARDSQGSTEAFF. CDR3 sequence (DNA): TGCAGTGCTAGAGATAGCCAGGGTAGCACTGAAGCTTTCTTT.

This clonotype was seen a handful of times. The chain uses TRBV12-3 or TRBV12-4 and TRBJ2-7, with D unresolved. CDR3 length: 12 amino acids. V was shortened by 6 bases and J by 3 bases, with 9 bases between the two germline ends. The CDR3 region is CASRNPGYEQYF. The DNA for the CDR3 is TGTGCCAGCAGGAATCCGGGCTACGAGCAGTACTTC.

This clonotype was seen more than once but under ten times. The gene calls are TRBV5-1 and TRBJ2-4, with D uncertain. The CDR3 length is 13 residues. Trimming pared 0 bases from V and 9 bases from J, leaving 10 bases between. Looked up from germline, CDR1 is SGHRS and CDR2 is YFSETQ. The CDR3 sequence: CASSLEPHGIQYF. In DNA form, the CDR3 reads TGCGCCAGCAGCTTGGAACCGCACGGCATTCAGTACTTC.

J is TRBJ1-5 and V is TRBV24-1; 9 bases line up with TRBD1. CDR1 and CDR2 from the germline V gene are KGHDR and SFDVKD. CDR3 length: 16 residues. V lost 4 bases, J lost 4 bases, and 7 bases stayed unmatched. DNA of the CDR3: TGTGCCACCAGTGAACCCGGGACAGGGAAAAATCAGCCCCAGCATTTT. Translated: CATSEPGTGKNQPQHF.

This sequence joins TRBV5-5 and TRBJ2-7, with 10 bases that match TRBD1. Germline CDR1 SGHKS, CDR2 YYEKEE (reference sequence). V lost 2 bases, J lost 4 bases, and 6 bases stayed unmatched. CDR3 size: 15 residues. Here the CDR3 DNA reads TGTGCCAGCAGCTTATCCGGGACAGGGGTTTACGAGCAGTACTTC. As protein: CASSLSGTGVYEQYF.

This clonotype was counted between two and nine times. The J gene is TRBJ2-7, the V gene TRBV24-1, with a possible D match to TRBD1 (5 bases). The CDR3 length is 14 residues. With 3 bases removed from V and 4 bases from J, the gap between germline ends came to 12 bases. From germline, CDR1 is KGHDR and CDR2 SFDVKD. The CDR3 sequence: CATSDGAGRYEQYF. The DNA for the CDR3 is TGTGCCACCAGTGATGGGGCAGGGCGGTACGAGCAGTACTTC.

This clonotype was counted between two and nine times. The chain links TRBV9 to TRBJ2-1; 10 nucleotides line up with TRBD2. Losses at the gene ends were 4 bases for V and 4 bases for J; bases not matched to a gene: 5. Germline V gene sequence: CDR1 SGDLS, CDR2 YYNGEE. The CDR3 is 15 residues long. The chain's CDR3 is CASSKLAGKYNEQFF. The CDR3 region has the DNA TGTGCCAGCAGCAAACTAGCGGGGAAGTACAATGAGCAGTTCTTC.

This chain uses TRBV12-3 or TRBV12-4 with TRBJ1-2; D gene unclear. The CDR3 totals 12 residues. The V and J ends lost 7 bases and 7 bases respectively, with 13 bases between them. CDR3 DNA sequence: TGTGCCAGCATGTCGAGGGAGGGTGGCTACACCTTC. This codes for CASMSREGGYTF.

This clonotype was counted only a few times. V usage is TRBV19 and J usage is TRBJ2-2; D tentatively fits TRBD1 or TRBD2 (5 bases each). V was pared by 7 bases and J by 5 bases, with 20 bases between. Germline V gene lookup returns CDR1 LNHDA and CDR2 SQIVND (reference sequence). This CDR3 comprises 16 residues. The CDR3 nucleotides read TGTGCCAGTACCGGAGAGTCGGGGCAGGGAACCGGGGAGCTGTTTTTT. This gives the protein CASTGESGQGTGELFF.

This chain uses TRBV3-1 with TRBJ2-5; D not resolved. Germline CDR1 and CDR2: LGHDT and YNNKEL (reference sequence). This CDR3 has 15 amino acids. Deletions cut 0 bases from V and 1 base from J, with 9 bases between. The CDR3 DNA reads as TGTGCCAGCAGCCAAGATCGGACGGGCCAAGAGACCCAGTACTTC. This translates into CASSQDRTGQETQYF.

In its sample, this clonotype was seen a few times. The chain links TRBV7-8 to TRBJ2-3; 10 bases fit TRBD1. CDR3 length: 19 residues. CDR1 SGHVS and CDR2 FQNEAQ come from the germline V gene. The ends lost 3 bases at V and 1 base at J; junction bases unmatched: 13. CDR3 sequence reads: CASSFLPPRGTGGTDTQYF. In DNA, the CDR3 is TGTGCCAGCAGCTTTCTCCCACCGCGCGGGACAGGGGGCACAGATACGCAGTATTTT. Looking up the rest from reference TRBV7-8 and TRBJ2-3 gives the full variable domain: GAGVSQSPRYKVAKRGQDVALRCDPISGHVSLFWYQQALGQGPEFLTYFQNEAQLDKSGLPSDRFFAERPEGSVSTLKIQRTQQEDSAVYLCASSFLPPRGTGGTDTQYFGPGTRLTVL.

The chain carries TRBV29-1 and TRBJ2-3; D is unclear. Per germline, CDR1 SQVTM and CDR2 ANQGSEA. This CDR3 spans 12 amino acids. The CDR3 here is CTERERTDTQYF. CDR3 nucleotide sequence: TGCACAGAGCGCGAACGCACAGATACGCAGTATTTT.

The chain links TRBV4-1 to TRBJ2-6; D is unclear. The CDR3 has 20 amino acids. Germline V gives CDR1 MGHRA, CDR2 YSYEKL. The ends were cut back, 2 bases at V and 0 bases at J, with 20 bases in the middle. DNA of the CDR3: TGCGCCAGCAGCCAATTTTTGACTCTTGGTAGGGACTCTGGGGCCAACGTCCTGACTTTC. It yields the protein CASSQFLTLGRDSGANVLTF.

This sequence joins TRBV20-1 and TRBJ1-2; 8 bases align to TRBD1. The CDR3 spans 14 residues. V was clipped by 1 base and J by 7 bases; unmatched bases: 8. Germline-derived CDR1 and CDR2 are DFQATT and SNEGSKA (reference sequence). The CDR3 DNA sequence: TGCAGTGCTAGAGTTCAGACAGGGGCGGGTGGCTACACCTTC. Translation gives CSARVQTGAGGYTF.

This clonotype turned up a few times. The chain employs TRBV18 and TRBJ2-1; maybe TRBD1 (5 bases). Germline V gene sequence: CDR1 KGHSH, CDR2 LQKENI. CDR3 length: 13 residues. Deletions cut 2 bases from V and 6 bases from J, with 8 bases between. In DNA, the CDR3 is TGTGCCAGCTCACCAGACAGTTCCAATGAGCAGTTCTTC. It codes for CASSPDSSNEQFF.

The chain links TRBV20-1 to TRBJ1-2; D call uncertain. The germline V gene has CDR1 DFQATT and CDR2 SNEGSKA (reference sequence). V dropped 4 bases and J dropped 0 bases, with 9 bases sitting between them. The length of the CDR3 is 13 residues. As DNA, the CDR3 is TGCAGTGCTATGATGGCAGCTAACTATGGCTACACCTTC. Its protein product is CSAMMAANYGYTF.

The CDR3 nucleotides read TGCAGCGTCAGCGACAGGGGGCTCGGTCAGCCCCAGCATTTT. It yields the protein CSVSDRGLGQPQHF. The chain carries TRBV29-1 and TRBJ1-5, with TRBD1 identical over 10 bases. The germline V gene has CDR1 SQVTM and CDR2 ANQGSEA. The junction had 8 bases not matched to a gene; V was cut back by 6 bases and J by 6 bases. The CDR3 is made up of 14 amino acids.

This clonotype came up a few times. The chain joins TRBV28 to TRBJ2-7, with D hard to call. Between the trimmed V and J ends, which lost 3 bases and 3 bases, there was a span of 6 bases. The V gene's germline CDR1 is MDHEN and CDR2 SYDVKM. The length of the CDR3 is 12 residues. CDR3 bases: TGTGCCAGCAGTTTTTTAGGCTACGAGCAGTACTTC. It encodes CASSFLGYEQYF. The full variable domain, with the rest looked up from reference TRBV28 and TRBJ2-7, is DVKVTQSSRYLVKRTGEKVFLECVQDMDHENMFWYRQDPGLGLRLIYFSYDVKMKEKGDIPEGYSVSREKKERFSLILESASTNQTSMYLCASSFLGYEQYFGPGTRLTVT.

This clonotype was counted only a few times. The chain employs TRBV20-1 and TRBJ2-2; weak D call: TRBD2 (5 bases). Germline V gene lookup returns CDR1 DFQATT and CDR2 SNEGSKA (reference sequence). The CDR3 loop spans 14 amino acids. V shed 2 bases and J shed 5 bases, with 12 bases lying between them. The CDR3 sequence is CSARYSGTTGELFF. In DNA, the CDR3 is TGCAGTGCTAGATACAGCGGAACTACCGGGGAGCTGTTTTTT.

This clonotype has a handful of counts. This rearrangement joins TRBV27 to TRBJ1-1, with D possibly being TRBD1 (5 bases). The CDR3 extends over 14 amino acids. The ends were cut back, 5 bases at V and 5 bases at J, with 15 bases in the middle. Germline V gene lookup returns CDR1 MNHEY and CDR2 SMNVEV (reference sequence). In nucleotides, the CDR3 is TGTGCCAGCAGTCGGGACTGGCCATTAACTGAAGCTTTCTTT. This gives the protein CASSRDWPLTEAFF.

The chain recombines TRBV2 with TRBJ1-5, with D perhaps TRBD1 (5 bases). V was cut by 4 bases and J by 5 bases, with 12 bases left in between. Germline CDR1 is SNHLY and CDR2 is FYNNEI. The CDR3 runs 14 residues. The CDR3 DNA reads as TGTGCCAGCAGTGGTGAAGGGGCTGATCAGCCCCAGCATTTT. Translating gives CASSGEGADQPQHF.

The CDR3, as DNA: TGCGCCAGCAGGGGGCTAGCAGAAAACAATGAGCAGTTCTTC. Its protein is CASRGLAENNEQFF. The chain links TRBV5-1 to TRBJ2-1; D is perhaps TRBD1 or TRBD2 (5 bases each). V lost 5 bases, J lost 5 bases, and 14 bases lay in between. The CDR3 spans 14 residues. CDR1 SGHRS and CDR2 YFSETQ come from the germline V gene.

The CDR3 reads CATSRTGVGHQPQHF. The CDR3 nucleotides read TGTGCCACCAGCAGGACAGGGGTCGGACATCAGCCCCAGCATTTT. This chain links TRBV15 with TRBJ1-5; 8 nucleotides align to TRBD1. J gave up 5 bases and V 3 bases, and 6 bases lay outside the gene matches. From germline, CDR1 is LNHNV and CDR2 YYDKDF (reference sequence). The CDR3 is 15 amino acids.